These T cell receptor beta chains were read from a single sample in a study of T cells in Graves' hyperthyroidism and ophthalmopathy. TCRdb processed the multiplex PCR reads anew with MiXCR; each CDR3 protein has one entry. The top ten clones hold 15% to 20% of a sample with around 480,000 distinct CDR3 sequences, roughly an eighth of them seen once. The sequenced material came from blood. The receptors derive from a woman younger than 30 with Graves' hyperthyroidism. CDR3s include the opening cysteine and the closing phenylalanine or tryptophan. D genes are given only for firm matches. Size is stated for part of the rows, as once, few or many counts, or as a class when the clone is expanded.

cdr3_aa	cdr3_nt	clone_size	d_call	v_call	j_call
CAISGALAGWGTGELFF	TGTGCCATCAGTGGGGCCTTAGCGGGATGGGGGACCGGGGAGCTGTTTTTT	.	TRBD2	TRBV10-3	TRBJ2-2
CASTPGAFRHEQYF	TGTGCCAGCACCCCTGGGGCATTTCGGCACGAGCAGTACTTC	many	.	TRBV12-3/TRBV12-4	TRBJ2-7
CASGLAAGTGVLPNEKLFF	TGTGCTAGTGGTTTGGCCGCCGGGACAGGAGTATTACCGAATGAAAAACTGTTTTTT	many	TRBD1	TRBV12-5	TRBJ1-4
CASNDPNQPQHF	TGTGCCAGTAACGACCCCAATCAGCCCCAGCATTTT	few	.	TRBV19	TRBJ1-5
CASSAGVSYEQYF	TGTGCCAGCAGCGCAGGGGTTTCCTACGAGCAGTACTTC	few	.	TRBV7-9	TRBJ2-7
CASSQDAQPNQPQHF	TGCGCCAGCAGCCAAGATGCGCAACCCAATCAGCCCCAGCATTTT	.	.	TRBV4-1	TRBJ1-5
CASRPGLAGADTQYF	TGTGCCAGCAGACCGGGACTAGCGGGAGCAGATACGCAGTATTTT	many	TRBD2	TRBV6-1	TRBJ2-3
CASSYSRTTNEKLFF	TGTGCCAGCAGTTACTCGAGAACAACTAATGAAAAACTGTTTTTT	many	.	TRBV6-6	TRBJ1-4
CASSQQSGTTDTQYF	TGCGCCAGCAGCCAACAGTCGGGGACCACAGATACGCAGTATTTT	.	.	TRBV4-1	TRBJ2-3
CASSAPRDQPTYEQYF	TGTGCCAGCAGTGCCCCCAGGGACCAACCAACCTACGAGCAGTACTTC	many	.	TRBV2	TRBJ2-7
CASSLGNRGPWVDEQFF	TGTGCCAGCAGCTTGGGAAACCGAGGACCCTGGGTCGATGAGCAGTTCTTC	.	.	TRBV5-8	TRBJ2-1
CASSPEGLTDTQYF	TGTGCCAGCAGCCCCGAGGGGTTGACAGATACGCAGTATTTT	many	.	TRBV3-1	TRBJ2-3
CAGLAVQETQYF	TGTGCCGGACTAGCCGTACAAGAGACCCAGTACTTC	.	TRBD2	TRBV30	TRBJ2-5
CASSLGRTSGANVLTF	TGTGCCAGCAGTCTAGGACGGACCTCTGGGGCCAACGTCCTGACTTTC	few	.	TRBV6-1	TRBJ2-6
CASSLMSTDTQYF	TGTGCCAGCAGTTTAATGAGTACAGATACGCAGTATTTT	many	.	TRBV27	TRBJ2-3
CASSVSGQGDSEAFF	TGTGCCAGCAGCGTATCGGGACAGGGTGACTCTGAAGCTTTCTTT	.	TRBD1	TRBV9	TRBJ1-1
CASSVSGSPEAFF	TGTGCCAGCAGCGTATCAGGGTCCCCTGAAGCTTTCTTT	.	.	TRBV9	TRBJ1-1
CASSTRGGGNTEAFF	TGTGCCAGCAGCACCAGGGGTGGCGGAAACACTGAAGCTTTCTTT	many	.	TRBV3-1	TRBJ1-1
CASSTGVSKNIQYF	TGTGCCAGCTCCACAGGGGTTTCCAAAAACATTCAGTACTTC	.	TRBD1	TRBV6-1	TRBJ2-4
CASSPFTDHIIQYF	TGTGCCAGCTCACCTTTCACGGACCACATTATTCAGTACTTC	many	.	TRBV18	TRBJ2-4
CASSPAAGMTEAFF	TGTGCCAGCAGCCCCGCAGCAGGGATGACTGAAGCTTTCTTT	.	.	TRBV6-2/TRBV6-3	TRBJ1-1
CASSPPLGGRNTEAFF	TGTGCCAGCTCACCACCGTTGGGGGGTAGGAACACTGAAGCTTTCTTT	.	.	TRBV18	TRBJ1-1
CSARKRATSYNEQFF	TGCAGTGCTAGAAAGCGGGCTACCTCCTACAATGAGCAGTTCTTC	many	.	TRBV20-1	TRBJ2-1
CASSATGYEAFF	TGTGCCAGCAGTGCGACAGGGTATGAAGCTTTCTTT	many	TRBD1	TRBV28	TRBJ1-1
CASSYDGAADTGELFF	TGTGCCAGCAGTTATGATGGGGCGGCGGACACCGGGGAGCTGTTTTTT	few	.	TRBV6-5	TRBJ2-2
CASSSPQGRNEQFF	TGTGCCAGCAGCTCCCCCCAGGGTAGGAATGAGCAGTTCTTC	many	.	TRBV7-3	TRBJ2-1
CASSSPGQGRMDQETQYF	TGTGCCAGCAGCTCTCCGGGACAGGGAAGAATGGACCAAGAGACCCAGTACTTC	few	TRBD1	TRBV13	TRBJ2-5
CASTSRRETGELFF	TGTGCCAGCACCTCCCGGCGGGAGACCGGGGAGCTGTTTTTT	many	TRBD2	TRBV7-3	TRBJ2-2
CASSTGTEWTEAFF	TGTGCCAGCAGTACCGGGACAGAATGGACTGAAGCTTTCTTT	many	TRBD1	TRBV12-3/TRBV12-4	TRBJ1-1
CASSRISGTGDYF	TGTGCCAGCAGTCGAATCTCCGGGACAGGGGACTACTTC	many	TRBD1	TRBV2	TRBJ2-7
CARCVLPATGVSQPQHF	TGCGCCAGATGTGTGCTCCCCGCGACAGGGGTTAGTCAGCCCCAGCATTTT	.	TRBD1	TRBV10-2	TRBJ1-5